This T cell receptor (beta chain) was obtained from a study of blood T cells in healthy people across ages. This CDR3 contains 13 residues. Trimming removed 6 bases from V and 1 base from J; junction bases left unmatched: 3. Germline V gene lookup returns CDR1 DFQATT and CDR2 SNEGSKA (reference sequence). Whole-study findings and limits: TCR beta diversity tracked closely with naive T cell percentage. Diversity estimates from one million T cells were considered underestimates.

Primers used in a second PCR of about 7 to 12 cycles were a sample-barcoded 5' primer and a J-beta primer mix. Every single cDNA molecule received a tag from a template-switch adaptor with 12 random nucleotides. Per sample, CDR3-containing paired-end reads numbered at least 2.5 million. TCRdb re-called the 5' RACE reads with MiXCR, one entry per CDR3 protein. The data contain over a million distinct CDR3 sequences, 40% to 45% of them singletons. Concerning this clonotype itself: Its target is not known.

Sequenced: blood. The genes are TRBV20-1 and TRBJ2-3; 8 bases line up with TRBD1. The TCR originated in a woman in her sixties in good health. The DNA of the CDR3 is TGCAGTGCGCTGGACAGGGGCACAGATACGCAGTATTTT. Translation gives CSALDRGTDTQYF.